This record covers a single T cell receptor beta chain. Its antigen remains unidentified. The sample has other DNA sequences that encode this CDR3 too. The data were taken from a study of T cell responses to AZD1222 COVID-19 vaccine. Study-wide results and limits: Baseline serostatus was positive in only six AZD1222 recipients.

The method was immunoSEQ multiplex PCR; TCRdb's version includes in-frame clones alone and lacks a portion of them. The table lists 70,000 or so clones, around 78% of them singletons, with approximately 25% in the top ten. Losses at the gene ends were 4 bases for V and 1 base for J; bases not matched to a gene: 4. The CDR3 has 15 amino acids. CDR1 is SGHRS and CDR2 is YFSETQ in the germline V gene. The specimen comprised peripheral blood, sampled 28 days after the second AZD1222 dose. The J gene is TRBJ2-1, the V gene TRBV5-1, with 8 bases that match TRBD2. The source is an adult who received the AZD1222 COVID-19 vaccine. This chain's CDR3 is CASSITGGSYNEQFF. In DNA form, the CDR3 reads TGCGCCAGCAGCATCACGGGGGGGTCCTACAATGAGCAGTTCTTC.